Sequencing of this T cell receptor beta chain was carried out in a study of blood T cells in healthy people across ages. The CDR3 is made up of 14 amino acids. The V end lost 3 bases, the J end lost 2 bases, and 11 bases lay between the germline ends. CDR1 is MDHEN and CDR2 is SYDVKM in the germline V gene. The study, taken as a whole, reports: A greater number of naive CD4+ cells and higher diversity distinguished long-lived donors from aged donors.

For the second PCR, which ran for roughly 6 to 12 cycles, a sample-barcoded 5' primer and a J-beta primer mix were used. Each of the cDNA molecules was tagged by a template-switch adaptor with 12 random nucleotides. TCRdb called the 5' RACE reads again in MiXCR, with one record for every CDR3 protein. The data hold approximately 760,000 distinct CDR3 sequences, with roughly 25% observed a single time. This clonotype has more than one count but fewer than ten. The antigen remains undetermined. Separately, the same data were catalogued under a study of T cells of mothers and their children. That report notes: Microchimeric T cell clones that persisted were not detected.

The clonotype originates from a boy younger than 18 in good health. The sequencing input was blood. This chain joins TRBV28 and TRBJ2-7; possible D gene TRBD1, 6 bases. The CDR3 spells CASSFAGVPYEQYF. CDR3 bases: TGTGCCAGCAGTTTTGCAGGGGTCCCCTACGAGCAGTACTTC.